This TCR beta chain was captured by sequencing in a study of CD4 T cells in relation to SARS-CoV-2 and coronaviruses. Only in-frame clones appear in the TCRdb table, and some are missing; sequencing was by immunoSEQ multiplex PCR. The sample carries about 40,000 clones, roughly 84% recorded once. Comment on this clone: What it recognizes is unknown.

Sorted naive or memory CD4+ cells met CEF peptides for roughly nine days. Study outcomes and limitations: This crossreactivity analysis covered spike protein alone, no other viral proteins. Samples before the pandemic and after infection were not matched within any donor.

This CDR3 has 16 amino acids. With 3 bases clipped from V and 9 bases from J, the junction kept 13 bases outside the gene matches. Germline loops: CDR1 LGHDT, CDR2 YNNKEL (reference sequence). Sequencing input: naive CD4+ T cells from PBMCs, cultured in vitro. Subset reported: naive CD4+ T cells isolated by negative enrichment. The genes are TRBV3-1 (or the pseudogene TRBV3-2) and TRBJ1-4; 7 bases map to TRBD1. This clonotype was sampled from an adult with COVID-19. CDR3 bases: TGTGCCAGCAGCCAGCCGGGACAGAGTCTGAATCAAAAACTGTTTTTT. Its protein product is CASSQPGQSLNQKLFF.